This T cell receptor (beta chain) comes out of a study of cytomegalovirus exposure and HLA in healthy donors (dated by TCRdb to 2016 to 2017). Some background on the complete study: According to an earlier analysis of around 600 of the donors, some 170 million T cells yielded roughly 110 million unique TCR beta sequences and approximately 300 Gb of sequence data. The study used immunosequencing to profile the T cell repertoires of 666 subjects and linked those repertoires to cytomegalovirus serostatus. Alongside the repertoire data, information on donor age, sex, ethnicity and CMV serostatus was compiled. Rather than drawing on any new phenotypic data, the later analysis identified candidate immune exposures from TCR beta sequences and the way those sequences occurred across donors. Across around 400 genotyped donors of the cohort, an average of 235,054 unique TCR beta nucleotide sequences per donor were sequenced, and around 20% of those sequences were non-productive. Of the approximately 400 genotyped donors, roughly 85% fell in the genetic ancestry cluster associated with self-reported Caucasian donors. Both class I and class II loci were covered by HLA typing, at four-digit resolution. All discovery cohort repertoires had been generated on a single sequencing platform. High-throughput TCR immunosequencing, statistical association of individual TCRs with disease status, and machine learning were combined to predict cytomegalovirus infection status. A later analysis re-analyzed previously published TCR beta repertoires from 500 to 700 donors and added high-resolution HLA genotyping to study TCR occurrence patterns. A separate validation cohort of 100 to 150 different subjects was used in addition to the roughly 620-subject first cohort. Typing coverage varied by locus: roughly 629-640 donors for A, B, C, DRB1 and DQB1; approximately 500 for DQA1; about 590 for DPA1; under 490 for DPB1. To decide whether each TCR beta V gene segment behaved as functional or pseudogenic, an earlier analysis of 587 of the donors relied on high-throughput TCR beta sequencing. Four to six DR-DQ haplotypes were handled as single units for association and clustering, since linkage in the cohort was strong. An early release that covered about 640 HLA-typed donors contained around 300 gigabases of sequencing data and tens of millions of unique TCR sequences. A later genetic analysis used genome-wide SNP genotypes for about 60% of the roughly 700 donors, treating that subset as a discovery cohort. The study aimed to test whether signatures of past pathogen exposure could be identified by cataloging public T cell receptors. The research as a whole found: A further reported finding was that TCR beta sequences accurately predicted the HLA-A and HLA-B alleles for most subjects in the first cohort. An earlier analysis of around 600 of the donors showed that most TCR beta V segments appeared in productive rearrangements either about 87% or about 30% of the time, which broadly matched IMGT annotations. A total of 150 or so TCR beta chains were listed by the study as associated with cytomegalovirus. A later analysis found that TCR association rates varied across HLA loci, with DRB1 alleles showing the most associated TCRs and HLA-C alleles the fewest. Compared with equally common non-associated chains, HLA-associated TCR beta chains in a later analysis were more clonally expanded and had lower generation probabilities. Only TCR beta chains were sequenced in this cohort, and the absence of alpha or paired-chain data limited detectable features. Sequencing depth was assumed to be roughly uniform across donors in the presence/absence analyses, though that assumption may not hold. Compared with the roughly 600-donor mean, donors in an Asian-associated ancestry cluster had fewer N-insertions in productive TCRs, according to a later genetic analysis. V-gene and J-gene trimming of TCR beta chains was associated with a missense DCLRE1C variant in a later genetic analysis, and the association was replicated in an independent cohort. Most TCR sequences were seen in very few donors, while some public TCRs were found in many individuals. Specific HLA alleles were associated with 15,000 to 20,000 TCR beta sequences at a false discovery rate of 0.05 in a later analysis. Because HLA typing was unavailable for some donors at each locus, only the typed subset was used in association tests. For the cohort, immune exposure information was limited to CMV serostatus. A group of highly shared sequence variants was considered likely to be a technical artifact of the sequencing pipeline. Most CMV-associated TCR beta chains appeared to be HLA-restricted in a later analysis, and the HLA associations seemed to be driven largely by CMV exposure. When HLA alleles, especially DR and DQ, strongly co-occurred, TCR associations were difficult to assign to individual alleles. It was suggested by the authors that the approach could potentially be generalized to other disease states and immunological phenotypes. Linkage disequilibrium might explain the correlated functional status among segregating V segments, but an unknown experimental factor could not be ruled out. In vitro tests confirmed that three of the cytomegalovirus-associated TCR beta chains recognize cytomegalovirus antigens. Because counts were too low, 15 to 20 rarely observed V segments, including chromosome 9 orphons, were excluded from the earlier analysis of around 640 of the donors. The classifier was reported to diagnose cytomegalovirus status with high specificity and sensitivity in both the original cohort and the validation cohort. According to a later analysis, parvovirus B19, influenza, CMV and Epstein-Barr virus appeared linked to several top co-occurrence clusters.

Libraries were prepared through the immunoSEQ multiplex PCR assay. For the multiplex PCR, a mixture combining 60 forward primers for TCR Vbeta segments and 13 reverse primers for TCR Jbeta segments was used. A multiplex PCR assay on genomic DNA amplified the CDR3 region of rearranged TCR beta genes. Amplified TCR beta libraries were sequenced as 87-base-pair reads on the Illumina HiSeq System. On the authors' methods: A later analysis tallied around 82 million unique TCR beta chains across the 666 repertoires, and around 12 million of those chains were shared by two or more donors. Raw reads were error-corrected and collapsed into unique sequences with a nearest-neighbor algorithm that merged closely related sequences to remove PCR and sequencing errors. CDR3 sequences were aligned to IMGT reference sequences to assign V, D and J gene segments. For a sequence to be retained, at least a six-nucleotide match to both a V gene segment and a J gene segment was required. Rearrangements were called productive when the CDR3 lacked stop codons and stayed in frame with V and J; all others were non-productive. CDR3 was defined by IMGT convention, running from the second conserved V-encoded cysteine to the conserved J-encoded phenylalanine. The earlier analysis of 587 of the donors excluded sequences that lacked an unambiguous match to a single V gene segment. An earlier analysis of fewer than 750 of the donors classified V segments as functional when productive rearrangements were above 56.7% and as segregating when the standard deviation between donors was above 5%. A statistical classification framework was built to diagnose cytomegalovirus status from the catalog of TCR beta chain sequences. V and J gene assignment, in a later analysis, came from comparing TCR nucleotide sequences with IMGT/GENE-DB human TR gene sequences. The TCRdist pipeline was used in a later analysis to assign CDR3 sequences and most-parsimonious VDJ recombination scenarios. In a later analysis, each TCR beta chain was defined by its CDR3 amino acid sequence together with its V-gene family, and reads lacking a unique V-gene family were excluded. As a way to deal with suspected cross-contamination and a sequencing artifact, a later analysis dropped 450 to 700 nucleotide sequences that were highly shared and had low generation probability. In a later analysis, a clonal expansion index was calculated for each public chain from normalized within-repertoire ranks of inferred template counts. In a later analysis, generation probabilities were computed using a VDJ recombination model fitted to out-of-frame rearrangements, and the results were checked against IGoR. In a later analysis, TCR-TCR, TCR-HLA and TCR-CMV co-occurrence was scored with hypergeometric tests, and a repertoire-size bias correction was applied to TCR pairs. In a later analysis, false discovery rates were estimated by permuting HLA or CMV assignments 20 times. In a later analysis, co-occurring TCRs were grouped with DBSCAN, and TCRdist sequence similarity was added when clustering was performed within HLA-allele-positive subsets. Repertoires with fewer than 30,000 or more than 120,000 public chains were left out of co-occurrence clustering, as were a handful of repertoires with anomalous nucleotide sharing. TCRdb provides this immuneACCESS table in a form limited to in-frame rearrangements. Some clones are lacking; in checked studies, under half of them reflect an unresolved V gene, and why the rest are absent is not known. Clonal size and the V and J genes are those of that table, whereas D and trimming came from the DNA. The sample table holds 200,000 or so clones. 0.74% of the sample lies in the top ten.

A note on this clone: Its antigen is still unknown.

In total, roughly 710 healthy bone marrow donors made up the cohort. At the time of sampling, all cohort members were nominally healthy, though unrecorded immune exposures were likely present. The donor was CMV seronegative and was included in the group of a few hundred seronegative cohort members. Each donor provided a peripheral blood sample, and peripheral blood mononuclear cells were used for TCR beta sequencing. The Qiagen DNeasy Blood Extraction Kit was used to extract genomic DNA from the blood cell samples. Sequenced material: PBMCs. The TCR originated in a boy aged 5-17 years in good health and CMV-seronegative.

CDR3 protein: CASSQGHPTNEKLFF. Here is the DNA: TGTGCCAGCAGCCAAGGACACCCAACTAATGAAAAACTGTTTTTT. In this chain, TRBV14 is recombined with TRBJ1-4, with the D gene not clear enough to name. Taken from the germline V gene, the CDR1 and CDR2 loops are SGHDN and FVKESK. The CDR3 has 15 amino acids, counting the end cysteine and phenylalanine. Solely the CDR3 DNA is kept, with 45 bases framed from the first base. V is shortened by 1 base, J by 0 bases, and the region joining them spans 6 bases.